This TCR beta chain was sequenced during a study of blood T cells in healthy people across ages. Comment on this clonotype: Its antigen is still unknown.

Study outcomes and limitations: Unsorted PBMCs ruled out conclusive naive versus antigen-experienced comparison. Lack of knowledge of donor CMV status possibly confounded expanded clonotype changes.

A sample-barcoded 5' primer and a J-beta primer mix were used in a second PCR of roughly 7 to 11 cycles. All cDNA molecules were each tagged by a template-switch adaptor with 12 random nucleotides. TCRdb itself ran the 5' RACE reads through MiXCR, one entry per CDR3 protein. The sample has 600,000 or so distinct CDR3 sequences; about 30% are singletons. The germline V gene has CDR1 MNHEY and CDR2 SVGEGT. The CDR3 sequence is 14 residues long. V lost 6 bases and J lost 4, with 15 bases in between. The TCR sequence derives from an elderly woman in good health. Sequenced input: blood. The chain carries TRBV6-2 or TRBV6-3 and TRBJ1-1, with a tentative D call TRBD1 (5 bases). The CDR3 sequence is CASRKDSGPTEAFF. The CDR3 DNA follows: TGTGCCAGCAGAAAAGATTCAGGGCCCACTGAAGCTTTCTTT.